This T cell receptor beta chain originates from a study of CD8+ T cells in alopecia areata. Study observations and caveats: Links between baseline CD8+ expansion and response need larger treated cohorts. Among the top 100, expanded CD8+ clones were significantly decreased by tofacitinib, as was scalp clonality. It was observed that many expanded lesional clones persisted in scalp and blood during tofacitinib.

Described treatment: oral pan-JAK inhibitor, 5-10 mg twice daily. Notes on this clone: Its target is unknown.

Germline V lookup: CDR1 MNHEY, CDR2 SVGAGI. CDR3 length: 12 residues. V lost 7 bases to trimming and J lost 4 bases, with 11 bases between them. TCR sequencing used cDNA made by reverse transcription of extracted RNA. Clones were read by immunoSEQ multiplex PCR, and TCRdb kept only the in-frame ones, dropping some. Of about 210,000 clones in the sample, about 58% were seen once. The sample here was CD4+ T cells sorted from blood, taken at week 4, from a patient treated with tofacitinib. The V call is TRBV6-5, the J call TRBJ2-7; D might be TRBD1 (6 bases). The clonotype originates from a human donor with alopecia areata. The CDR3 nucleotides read TGTGCCAGCAAGGACAGTAGATACGAGCAGTACTTC. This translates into CASKDSRYEQYF.